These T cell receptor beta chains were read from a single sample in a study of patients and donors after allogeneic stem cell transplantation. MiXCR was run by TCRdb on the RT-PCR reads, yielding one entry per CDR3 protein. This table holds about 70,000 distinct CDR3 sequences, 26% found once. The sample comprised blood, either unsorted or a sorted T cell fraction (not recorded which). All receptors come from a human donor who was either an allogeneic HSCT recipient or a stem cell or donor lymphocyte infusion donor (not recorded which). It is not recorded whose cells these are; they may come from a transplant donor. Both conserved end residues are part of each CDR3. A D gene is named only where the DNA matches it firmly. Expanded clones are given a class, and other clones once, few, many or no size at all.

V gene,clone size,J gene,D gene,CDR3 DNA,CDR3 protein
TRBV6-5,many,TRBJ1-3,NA,TGTGCCAGCAGTTACTCGATCCCAGGGAGAAACACCATATATTTT,CASSYSIPGRNTIYF
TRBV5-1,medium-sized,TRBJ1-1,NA,TGCGCCAGCAACTACATTCCAGGGACTGAAGCTTTCTTT,CASNYIPGTEAFF
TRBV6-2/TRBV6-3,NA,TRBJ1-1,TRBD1,TGTGCCAGCACCTTAAAGGCACCGGGACAGTATATGAACACTGAAGCTTTCTTT,CASTLKAPGQYMNTEAFF
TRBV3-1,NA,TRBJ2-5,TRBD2,TGTGCCAGCAGCCAACTAGCGGGGCAAGAGACCCAGTACTTC,CASSQLAGQETQYF
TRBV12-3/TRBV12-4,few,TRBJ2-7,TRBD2,TGTGCCAGCAGTCTTCGGACTAGCGGAGGGAAAGAGCAGTACTTC,CASSLRTSGGKEQYF
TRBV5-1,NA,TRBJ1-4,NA,TGCGCCAGCAGCCCTTCTTATCCGGGCGTGGAAAAACTGTTTTTT,CASSPSYPGVEKLFF
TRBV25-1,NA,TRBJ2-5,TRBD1,TGTGCCAGCAGTGGGACAGGGGAGTGGGAGACCCAGTACTTC,CASSGTGEWETQYF
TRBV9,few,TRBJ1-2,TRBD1,TGTGCCAGCAGCGGAAGGACAGGATGGAGTTATGGCTACACCTTC,CASSGRTGWSYGYTF
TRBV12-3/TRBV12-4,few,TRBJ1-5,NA,TGTGCCAGCAGCTCCCCCACGCAGCCCCAGCATTTT,CASSSPTQPQHF
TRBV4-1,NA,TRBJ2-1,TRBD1,TGCGCCAGCAGCCCAGGGGACAGCTGGGGCAATGAGCAGTTCTTC,CASSPGDSWGNEQFF
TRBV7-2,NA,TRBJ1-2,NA,TGTGCCAGCAGCTTATTCGGGCCAGCCAGCTATGGCTTCACCTTC,CASSLFGPASYGFTF
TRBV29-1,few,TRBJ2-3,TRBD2,TGCAGCGTTGACGGGCTAGCGGGGGTCACAGATACGCAGTATTTT,CSVDGLAGVTDTQYF
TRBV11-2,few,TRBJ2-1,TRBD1,TGTGCCAGCAGCCCCGGGACAGCCAATGAGCAGTTCTTC,CASSPGTANEQFF
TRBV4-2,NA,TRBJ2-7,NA,TGTGCCAGCAGCCGCGGGACCGGACCGAGAACCTACGAGCAGTACTTC,CASSRGTGPRTYEQYF
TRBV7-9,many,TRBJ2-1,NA,TGTGCCAGCAGCTTTTTGTATGAGCAGTTCTTC,CASSFLYEQFF
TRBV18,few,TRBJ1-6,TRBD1,TGTGCCAGCTCACCACGGACAGGGGTTGGGAATTCACCCCTCCACTTT,CASSPRTGVGNSPLHF
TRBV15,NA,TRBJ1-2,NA,TGTGCCACCAGCAGGGGCTCAGGAACCTCCTATGGCTACACCTTC,CATSRGSGTSYGYTF
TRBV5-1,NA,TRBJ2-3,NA,TGCGCCAGCAGTTCACTCAGCACAGATACGCAGTATTTT,CASSSLSTDTQYF
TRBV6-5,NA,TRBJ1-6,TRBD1,TGTGCCAGCAGCCCAGACAGGGGGGCATGGAGCTCCTATAATTCACCCCTCCACTTT,CASSPDRGAWSSYNSPLHF
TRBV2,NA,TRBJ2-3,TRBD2,TGTGCCAGCAGTGAAGCGCTTGGACTAGCCTTAACAGATACGCAGTATTTT,CASSEALGLALTDTQYF
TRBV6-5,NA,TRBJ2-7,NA,TGTGCCAGCAGTCAGGACCTCTCCTACGAGCAGTACTTC,CASSQDLSYEQYF
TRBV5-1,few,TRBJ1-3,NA,TGCGCCAGCAGCTTGGCTGACAGCGGAAACACCATATATTTT,CASSLADSGNTIYF
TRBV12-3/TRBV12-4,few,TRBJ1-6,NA,TGTGCCAGCAGTTTGGAGGGCCCAAGGCGGTCACCCCTCCACTTT,CASSLEGPRRSPLHF
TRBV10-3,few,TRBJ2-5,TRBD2,TGTGCCATCAGTGAGGGACTAGCGGGTCTCCAAGAGACCCAGTACTTC,CAISEGLAGLQETQYF
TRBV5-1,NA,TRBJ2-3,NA,TGCGCCAGCAGCTTCTCTCCGGGCACAGATACGCAGTATTTT,CASSFSPGTDTQYF
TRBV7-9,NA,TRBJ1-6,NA,TGTGCCAGCAGCTCGACTGAGAGCTCCTATAATTCACCCCTCCACTTT,CASSSTESSYNSPLHF
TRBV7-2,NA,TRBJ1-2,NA,TGTGCCAGCAGCCTCCGCGGAAGCTACTATGGCTACACCTTC,CASSLRGSYYGYTF
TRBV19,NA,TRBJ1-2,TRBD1,TGTGCCAGTAGTCCTTCCGGAGGGGGCGGCTATGGCTACACCTTC,CASSPSGGGGYGYTF
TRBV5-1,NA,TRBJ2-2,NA,TGCGCCAGCAGCCTCATGGGGTCTAACACCGGGGAGCTGTTTTTT,CASSLMGSNTGELFF
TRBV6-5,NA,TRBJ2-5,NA,TGTGCCAGCAGCTCGGGATTGGTGGAGACCCAGTACTTC,CASSSGLVETQYF
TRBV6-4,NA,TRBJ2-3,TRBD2,TGTGCCAGCAGTCCGAAACTGGGGACTAGCAGAGATACGCAGTATTTT,CASSPKLGTSRDTQYF
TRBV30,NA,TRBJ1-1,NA,TGTGCCTGGACCCCCCAGGGTGGCACTGAAGCTTTCTTT,CAWTPQGGTEAFF
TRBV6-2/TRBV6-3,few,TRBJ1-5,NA,TGTGCCAGCAGTGTAGAGGACCGCAGCAATCAGCCCCAGCATTTT,CASSVEDRSNQPQHF
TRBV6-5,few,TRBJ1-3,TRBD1,TGTGCCAGAGGGGGACAGAATCTGGGTTGTGGAAACACCATATATTTT,CARGGQNLGCGNTIYF
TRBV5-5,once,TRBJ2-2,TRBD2,TGTGCCAGCAGCTTGGACAGCGGGGGTTACACCGGGGAGCTGTTTTTT,CASSLDSGGYTGELFF
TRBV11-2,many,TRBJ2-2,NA,TGTGCCAGCAGCTTACCTCGCTGGGGCGCGGAGCTGTTTTTT,CASSLPRWGAELFF